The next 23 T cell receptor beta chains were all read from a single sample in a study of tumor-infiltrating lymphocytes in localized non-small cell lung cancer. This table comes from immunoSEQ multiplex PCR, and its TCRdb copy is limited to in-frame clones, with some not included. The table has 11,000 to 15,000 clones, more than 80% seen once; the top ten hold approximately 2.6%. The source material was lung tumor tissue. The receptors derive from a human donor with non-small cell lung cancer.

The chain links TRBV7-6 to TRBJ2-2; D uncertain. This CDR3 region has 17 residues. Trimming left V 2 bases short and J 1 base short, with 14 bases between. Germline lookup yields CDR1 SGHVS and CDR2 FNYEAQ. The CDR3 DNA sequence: TGTGCCAGCAGCTTAACATCCGGCCGATTGAACACCGGGGAGCTGTTTTTT. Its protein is CASSLTSGRLNTGELFF.

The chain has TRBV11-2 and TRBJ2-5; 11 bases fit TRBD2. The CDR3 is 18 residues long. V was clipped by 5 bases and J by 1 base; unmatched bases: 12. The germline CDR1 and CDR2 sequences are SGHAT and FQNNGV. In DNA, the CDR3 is TGTGCCAGCAGCCTAAGGACTAGCGGGTCCACTCTCCAAGAGACCCAGTACTTC. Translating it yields CASSLRTSGSTLQETQYF.

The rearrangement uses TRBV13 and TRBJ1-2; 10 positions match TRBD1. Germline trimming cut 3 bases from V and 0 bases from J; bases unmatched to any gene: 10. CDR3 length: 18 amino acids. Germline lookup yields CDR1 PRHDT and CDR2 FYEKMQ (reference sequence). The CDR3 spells CASSLYRDRGRTNYGYTF. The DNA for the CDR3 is TGTGCCAGCAGCTTGTACCGGGACAGGGGACGTACTAACTATGGCTACACCTTC.

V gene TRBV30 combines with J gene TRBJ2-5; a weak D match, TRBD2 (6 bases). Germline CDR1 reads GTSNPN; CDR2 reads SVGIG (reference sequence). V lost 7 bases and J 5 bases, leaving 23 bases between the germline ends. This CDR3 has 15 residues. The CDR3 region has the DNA TGTGCCTACCTCGAGACTGGCGGGGCTCGCGAGACCCAGTACTTC. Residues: CAYLETGGARETQYF. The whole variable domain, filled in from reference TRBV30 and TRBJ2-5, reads SQTIHQWPATLVQPVGSPLSLECTVEGTSNPNLYWYRQAAGRGLQLLFYSVGIGQISSEVPQNLSASRPQDRQFILSSKKLLLSDSGFYLCAYLETGGARETQYFGPGTRLLVL.

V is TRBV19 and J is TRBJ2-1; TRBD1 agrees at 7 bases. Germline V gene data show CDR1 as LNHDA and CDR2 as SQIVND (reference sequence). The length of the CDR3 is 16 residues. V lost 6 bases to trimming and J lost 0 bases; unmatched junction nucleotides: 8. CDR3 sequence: CASSGQAANSYNEQFF. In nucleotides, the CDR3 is TGTGCCAGTAGCGGACAGGCCGCTAACTCCTACAATGAGCAGTTCTTC.

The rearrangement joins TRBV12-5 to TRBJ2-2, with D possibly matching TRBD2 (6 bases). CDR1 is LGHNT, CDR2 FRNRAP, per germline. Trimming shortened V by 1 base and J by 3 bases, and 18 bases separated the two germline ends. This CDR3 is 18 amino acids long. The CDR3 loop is CASGLAGPGERYTGELFF. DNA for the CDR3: TGTGCTAGTGGTTTGGCCGGGCCGGGAGAAAGGTACACCGGGGAGCTGTTTTTT.

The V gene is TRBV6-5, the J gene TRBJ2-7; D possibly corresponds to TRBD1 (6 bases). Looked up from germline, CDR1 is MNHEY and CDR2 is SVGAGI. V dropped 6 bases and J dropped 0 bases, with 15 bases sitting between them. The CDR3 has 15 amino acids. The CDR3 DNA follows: TGTGCCAGCAGGCCTACAGGGACCCACTCCTACGAGCAGTACTTC. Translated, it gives CASRPTGTHSYEQYF.

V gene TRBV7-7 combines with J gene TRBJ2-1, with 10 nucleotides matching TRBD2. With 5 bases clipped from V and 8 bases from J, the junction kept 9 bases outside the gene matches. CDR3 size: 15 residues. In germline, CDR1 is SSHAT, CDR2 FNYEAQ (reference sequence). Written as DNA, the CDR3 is TGTGCCAGCAGCCAACTAGCGGGACGAAGGGATGAGCAGTTCTTC. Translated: CASSQLAGRRDEQFF.

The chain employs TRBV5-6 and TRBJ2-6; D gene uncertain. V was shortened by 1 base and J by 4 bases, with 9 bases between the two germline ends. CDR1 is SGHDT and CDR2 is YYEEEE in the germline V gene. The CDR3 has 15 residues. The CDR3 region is CASSLPVLGANVLTF. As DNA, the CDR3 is TGTGCCAGCAGCTTGCCAGTATTGGGGGCCAACGTCCTGACTTTC.

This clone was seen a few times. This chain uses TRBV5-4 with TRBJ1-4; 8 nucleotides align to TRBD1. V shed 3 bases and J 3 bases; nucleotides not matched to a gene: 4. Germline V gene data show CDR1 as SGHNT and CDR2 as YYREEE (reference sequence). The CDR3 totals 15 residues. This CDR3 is CASSYQTGANEKLFF. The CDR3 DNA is TGTGCCAGCAGCTACCAGACAGGGGCTAATGAAAAACTGTTTTTT.

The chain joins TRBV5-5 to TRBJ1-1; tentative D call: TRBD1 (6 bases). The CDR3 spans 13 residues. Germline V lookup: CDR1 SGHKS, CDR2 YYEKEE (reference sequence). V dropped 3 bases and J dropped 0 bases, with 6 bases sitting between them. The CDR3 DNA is TGTGCCAGCAGCTGGGACATGAACACTGAAGCTTTCTTT. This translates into CASSWDMNTEAFF.

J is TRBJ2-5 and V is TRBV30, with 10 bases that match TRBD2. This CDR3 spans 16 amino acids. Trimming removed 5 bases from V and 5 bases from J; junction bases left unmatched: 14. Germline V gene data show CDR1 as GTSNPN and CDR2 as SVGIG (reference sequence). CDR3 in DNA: TGTGCCTGGGAGGGGCAGCGGGAGGGTACCGGCGAGACCCAGTACTTC. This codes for CAWEGQREGTGETQYF.

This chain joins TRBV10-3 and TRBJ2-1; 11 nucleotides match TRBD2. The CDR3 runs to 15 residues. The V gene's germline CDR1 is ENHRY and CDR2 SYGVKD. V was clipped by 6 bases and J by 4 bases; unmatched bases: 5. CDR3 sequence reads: CAISPGTSGYNEQFF. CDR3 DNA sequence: TGTGCCATCAGCCCTGGGACTAGCGGATACAATGAGCAGTTCTTC.

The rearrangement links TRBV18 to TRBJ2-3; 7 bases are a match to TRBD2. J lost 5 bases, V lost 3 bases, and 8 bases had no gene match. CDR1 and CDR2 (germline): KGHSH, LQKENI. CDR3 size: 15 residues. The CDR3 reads CASSPRAGVEDTQYF. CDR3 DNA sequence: TGTGCCAGCTCACCCCGGGCGGGAGTAGAAGATACGCAGTATTTT.

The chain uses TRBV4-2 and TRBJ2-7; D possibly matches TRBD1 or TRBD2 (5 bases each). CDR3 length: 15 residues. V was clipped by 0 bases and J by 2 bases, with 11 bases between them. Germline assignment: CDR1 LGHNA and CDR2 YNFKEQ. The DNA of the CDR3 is TGTGCCAGCAGCCAAGATAGTCCGGGGCCCTACGAGCAGTACTTC. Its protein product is CASSQDSPGPYEQYF.

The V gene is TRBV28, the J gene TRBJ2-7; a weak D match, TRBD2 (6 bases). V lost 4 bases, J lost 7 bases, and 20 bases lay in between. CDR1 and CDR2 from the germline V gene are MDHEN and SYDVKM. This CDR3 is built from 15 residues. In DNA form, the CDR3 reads TGTGCCAGCAGTTCCCGGACGGAGGGATTGGGTGAGCAGTACTTC. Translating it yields CASSSRTEGLGEQYF.

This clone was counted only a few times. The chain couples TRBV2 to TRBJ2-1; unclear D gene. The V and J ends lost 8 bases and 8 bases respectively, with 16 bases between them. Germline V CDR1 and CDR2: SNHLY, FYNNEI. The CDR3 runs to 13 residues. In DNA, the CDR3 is TGTGCCAGCCTCCTTCGCCAGATCGATGAGCAGTTCTTC. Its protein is CASLLRQIDEQFF.

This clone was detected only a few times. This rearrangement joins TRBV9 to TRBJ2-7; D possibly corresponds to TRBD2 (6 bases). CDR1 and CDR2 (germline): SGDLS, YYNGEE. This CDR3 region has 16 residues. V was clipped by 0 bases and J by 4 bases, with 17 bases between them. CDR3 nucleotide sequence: TGTGCCAGCAGCGTAGCTAAGACTAGTATGAGTTACGAGCAGTACTTC. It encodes CASSVAKTSMSYEQYF.

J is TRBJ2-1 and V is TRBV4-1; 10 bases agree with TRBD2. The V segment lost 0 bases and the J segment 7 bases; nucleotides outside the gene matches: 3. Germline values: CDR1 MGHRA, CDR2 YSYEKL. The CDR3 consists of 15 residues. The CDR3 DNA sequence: TGCGCCAGCAGCCAAGAGGAGGGACTAGCGAATGAGCAGTTCTTC. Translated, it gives CASSQEEGLANEQFF.

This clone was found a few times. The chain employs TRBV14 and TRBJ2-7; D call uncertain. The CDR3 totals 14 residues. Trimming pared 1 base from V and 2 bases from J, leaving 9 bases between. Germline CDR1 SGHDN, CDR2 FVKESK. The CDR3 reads CASSQGPLPYEQYF. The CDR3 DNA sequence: TGTGCCAGCAGCCAAGGGCCCTTACCCTACGAGCAGTACTTC.

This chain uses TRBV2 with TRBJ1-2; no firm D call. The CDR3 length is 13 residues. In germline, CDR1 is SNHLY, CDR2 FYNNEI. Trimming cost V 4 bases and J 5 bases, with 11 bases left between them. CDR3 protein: CASSVEGEYGYTF. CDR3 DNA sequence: TGTGCCAGCAGTGTAGAGGGAGAATATGGCTACACCTTC.

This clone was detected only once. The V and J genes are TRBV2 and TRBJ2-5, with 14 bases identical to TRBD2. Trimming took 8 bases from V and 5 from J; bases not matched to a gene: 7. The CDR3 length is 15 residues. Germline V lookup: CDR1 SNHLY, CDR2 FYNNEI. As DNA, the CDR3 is TGTGCCAGCCGACTAGCGGGAGGGCCGGTGGAGACCCAGTACTTC. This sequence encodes CASRLAGGPVETQYF.

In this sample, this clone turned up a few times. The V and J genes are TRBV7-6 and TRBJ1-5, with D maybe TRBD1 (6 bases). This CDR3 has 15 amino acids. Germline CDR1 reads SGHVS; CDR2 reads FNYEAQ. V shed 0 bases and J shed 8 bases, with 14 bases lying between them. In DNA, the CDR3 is TGTGCCAGCAGCTTAGCGCTGGGGGAGGGGGAGCCCCAGCATTTT. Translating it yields CASSLALGEGEPQHF.